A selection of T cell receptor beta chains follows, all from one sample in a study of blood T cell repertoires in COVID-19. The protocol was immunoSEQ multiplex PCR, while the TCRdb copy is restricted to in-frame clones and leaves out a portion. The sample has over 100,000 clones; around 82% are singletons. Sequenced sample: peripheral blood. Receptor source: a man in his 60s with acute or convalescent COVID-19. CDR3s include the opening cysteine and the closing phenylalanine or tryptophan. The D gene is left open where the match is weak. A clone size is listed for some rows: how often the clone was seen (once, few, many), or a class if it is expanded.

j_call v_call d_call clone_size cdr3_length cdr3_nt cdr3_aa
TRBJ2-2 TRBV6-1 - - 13 TGTGCCAGCAGCGGGATTCAGGCCGGGGAGCTGTTTTTT CASSGIQAGELFF
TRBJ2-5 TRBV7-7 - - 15 TGTGCTAGCAGCTTAGGGGTCGGGGACCAAGAGACCCAGTACTTC CASSLGVGDQETQYF
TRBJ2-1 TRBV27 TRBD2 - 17 TGTGCCAGCAGTTTTTCGATCCGGGGACTAGAGTACAATGAGCAGTTCTTC CASSFSIRGLEYNEQFF
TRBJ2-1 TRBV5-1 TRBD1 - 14 TGCGCCAGCAGCCTAACGACAGGGTACAATGAGCAGTTCTTC CASSLTTGYNEQFF
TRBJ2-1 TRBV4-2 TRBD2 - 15 TGTGCCAGCAGCCAAGATGGCGGGAGGTGGGATGAGCAGTTCTTC CASSQDGGRWDEQFF
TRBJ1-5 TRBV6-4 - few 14 TGTGCCAGCAACCACCCTAACCCCAATCAGCCCCAGCATTTT CASNHPNPNQPQHF
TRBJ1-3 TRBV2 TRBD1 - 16 TGTGCCAGCAGTGAACGGTGGACAGGGTCTGGAAACACCATATATTTT CASSERWTGSGNTIYF
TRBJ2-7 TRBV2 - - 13 TGTGCCAGCAGTGCCGGTAACTCCTACGAGCAGTACTTC CASSAGNSYEQYF
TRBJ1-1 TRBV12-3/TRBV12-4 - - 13 TGTGCCAGCAGCCCCAGGAGGGACACTGAAGCTTTCTTT CASSPRRDTEAFF
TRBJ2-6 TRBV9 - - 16 TGTGCCAGCAGCGTTCATTTAGCGTCTGGGGCCAACGTCCTGACTTTC CASSVHLASGANVLTF
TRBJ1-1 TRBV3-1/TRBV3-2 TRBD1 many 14 TGTGCCAGCAGCCATAATACAGGGGGCACTGAAGCTTTCTTT CASSHNTGGTEAFF
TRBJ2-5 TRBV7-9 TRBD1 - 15 TGTGCCAGCAGCTTACTACAGGGGTGGCAAGAGACCCAGTACTTC CASSLLQGWQETQYF
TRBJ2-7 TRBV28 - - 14 TGTGCCAGCAGTTTGACAGAGAGCTCCTACGAGCAGTACTTC CASSLTESSYEQYF
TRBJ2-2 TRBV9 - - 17 TGTGCCAGCAGCCCCCCTTCTGGCGGGTCCTACACCGGGGAGCTGTTTTTT CASSPPSGGSYTGELFF
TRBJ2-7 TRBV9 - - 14 TGTGCCAGCAGCCCCGGGGTAGCCGGGTACGAGCAGTACTTC CASSPGVAGYEQYF
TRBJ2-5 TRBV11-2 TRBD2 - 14 TGTGCCAGCAGCTTAGGAGGCGGGGGGGAGACCCAGTACTTC CASSLGGGGETQYF
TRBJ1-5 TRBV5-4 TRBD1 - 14 TGTGCCACCGGGACAGGTCCGAACAATCAGCCCCAGCATTTT CATGTGPNNQPQHF
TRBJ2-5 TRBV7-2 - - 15 TGTGCCAGCAGCTTCGACAGGGCGGAGGGAGAGACCCAGTACTTC CASSFDRAEGETQYF
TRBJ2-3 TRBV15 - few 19 TGTGCCACCAGCAGAGATCGGGAAACAGGGAATTGGGAGAGAGATACGCAGTATTTT CATSRDRETGNWERDTQYF
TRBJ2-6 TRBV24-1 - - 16 TGTGCCACCGGGGCCGGCCTTAGCTCTGGGGCCAACGTCCTGACTTTC CATGAGLSSGANVLTF
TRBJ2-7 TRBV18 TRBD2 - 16 TGTGCCAGCTCACAATTTTCCGGGACTAACCTCTACGAGCAGTACTTC CASSQFSGTNLYEQYF
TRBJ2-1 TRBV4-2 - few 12 TGTGCCAGCAGCCTTCAGGGGAATGAGCAGTTCTTC CASSLQGNEQFF
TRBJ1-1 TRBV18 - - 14 TGTGCCAGCTCACCACTGGACTCTGGCACTGAAGCTTTCTTT CASSPLDSGTEAFF
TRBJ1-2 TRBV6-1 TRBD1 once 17 TGTGCCAGCAGTGAAGAGTTCAACGGACAGGGAGGGAATGGCTACACCTTC CASSEEFNGQGGNGYTF
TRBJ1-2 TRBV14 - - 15 TGTGCCAGCAGCCCCTTCATAACAGGGATGGGCGGCTACACCTTC CASSPFITGMGGYTF
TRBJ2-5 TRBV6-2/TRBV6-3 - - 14 TGTGCCAGCAGTTACTTAACAGGGCAGGAGACCCAGTACTTC CASSYLTGQETQYF
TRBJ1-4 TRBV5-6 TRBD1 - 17 TGTGCCAGCAGCTTCCGACGGTCGGGACAGGTTAATGAAAAACTGTTTTTT CASSFRRSGQVNEKLFF
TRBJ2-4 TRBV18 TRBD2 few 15 TGTGCCAGCTCACCTCCCCTTAGCGGGAGTGACATTCAGTACTTC CASSPPLSGSDIQYF
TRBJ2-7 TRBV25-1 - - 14 TGTGCCAGCAGTGAAAGTACAGGGTCCCCCGAGCAGTACTTC CASSESTGSPEQYF
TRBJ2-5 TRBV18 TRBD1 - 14 TGTGCCAGCTCACCGGGGGACAGGGGAGAGACCCAGTACTTC CASSPGDRGETQYF
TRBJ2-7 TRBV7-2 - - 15 TGTGCCAGCAGCTTAGCGGCGGCTAGCTCCTACGAGCAGTACTTC CASSLAAASSYEQYF
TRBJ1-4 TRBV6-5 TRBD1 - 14 TGTGCCAGCAACCTGGGACAGGGAGAAGAAAAACTGTTTTTT CASNLGQGEEKLFF
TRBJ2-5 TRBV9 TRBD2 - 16 TGTGCCAGCAGCGTAGAGGCTAGCGGGAGTTGGGAGACCCAGTACTTC CASSVEASGSWETQYF
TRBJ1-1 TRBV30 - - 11 TGTGCCTGGGTTCTGGACAGTGGAGCTTTCTTT CAWVLDSGAFF
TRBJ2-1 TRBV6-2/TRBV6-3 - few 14 TGTGCCAGCAGTGTCGGGACTCCGGGCTATGAGCAGTTCTTC CASSVGTPGYEQFF